The present TCR beta chain was sequenced within a study of blood T cells in healthy people across ages. Using a J-beta primer mix together with a sample-barcoded 5' primer, a second PCR was run for roughly 7 to 11 cycles. All samples yielded 2.5 million or more CDR3-containing paired-end reads. TCRdb reprocessed the 5' RACE reads via MiXCR and lists one record per CDR3 protein. Of 1.5 million or so distinct CDR3 sequences in the sample, around 40% were seen once. V was clipped by 4 bases and J by 2 bases; unmatched bases: 3. The CDR3 consists of 14 residues. Germline V gene data show CDR1 as DFQATT and CDR2 as SNEGSKA (reference sequence).

The sequencing sample was made of blood. The genes are TRBV20-1 and TRBJ2-1; 9 nucleotides agree with TRBD2. This clonotype was sampled from a woman between 18 and 29 years old in good health. CDR3 nucleotides: TGCAGTGCTATTAGCGGGGGACCCTACAATGAGCAGTTCTTC. Encoded protein: CSAISGGPYNEQFF.